A single sample gave rise to the 23 T cell receptor beta chains below, sequenced in a study of Tregs in tolerant kidney transplant recipients. Assay: immunoSEQ multiplex PCR; the TCRdb copy retains only in-frame clones and omits some. This table has roughly 66,000 clones, 80% to 95% appearing once. This specimen consisted of CD8+ T cells from blood, obtained before the transplant. These receptors were taken from a human donor who received a combined kidney and bone marrow transplant.

This chain links TRBV4-2 with TRBJ2-3, with unresolved D. V shed 1 base and J shed 2 bases, with 7 bases lying between them. The length of the CDR3 is 14 residues. In germline, CDR1 is LGHNA, CDR2 YNFKEQ. The CDR3 sequence: CASSQGGNTDTQYF. CDR3 bases: TGTGCCAGCAGCCAAGGAGGAAACACAGATACGCAGTATTTT.

The CDR3: CASSLWGPTDTQYF. The CDR3 DNA reads as TGTGCCAGCAGCTTATGGGGCCCCACAGATACGCAGTATTTT. The J gene is TRBJ2-3, the V gene TRBV7-6, with a possible D match to TRBD1 (5 bases). The CDR3 contains 14 residues. The V end was cut by 2 bases, the J end by 2 bases, with 8 bases between. In germline, CDR1 is SGHVS, CDR2 FNYEAQ.

The J gene is TRBJ2-3, the V gene TRBV28, with TRBD2 identical over 8 bases. CDR1 MDHEN and CDR2 SYDVKM come from the germline V gene. The CDR3 totals 17 residues. The J segment lost 6 bases and the V segment lost 1 base, leaving 12 bases of the junction unmatched. The CDR3 spells CASSLSSQGLVRDTQYF. CDR3 nucleotide sequence: TGTGCCAGCAGTTTATCCTCACAGGGACTAGTCAGGGATACGCAGTATTTT.

The genes are TRBV6-6 and TRBJ2-7; D is unresolved. V was trimmed by 2 bases and J by 1 base, leaving 6 bases between them. This CDR3 has 13 amino acids. The germline gives CDR1 MNHNY, CDR2 SVGAGI (reference sequence). DNA of the CDR3: TGTGCCAGCAGTTACGGGCTATCCTACGAGCAGTACTTC. The encoded protein is CASSYGLSYEQYF.

V gene TRBV18 combines with J gene TRBJ2-1, with D maybe TRBD1 (5 bases). The V gene's germline CDR1 is KGHSH and CDR2 LQKENI. Trimming removed 3 bases from V and 8 bases from J, with 11 bases in between. CDR3 length equals 13 residues. The CDR3 reads CASSPTVRDEQFF. CDR3 bases: TGTGCCAGCTCACCGACAGTCCGTGATGAGCAGTTCTTC.

In this sample, this clone turned up a few times. The chain carries TRBV14 and TRBJ1-3, with 7 bases lining up with TRBD1. Germline V lookup: CDR1 SGHDN, CDR2 FVKESK. The junction had 8 bases not matched to a gene; V was cut back by 10 bases and J by 5 bases. The CDR3 is 13 residues long. The CDR3 sequence is CATRDRERNTIYF. DNA of the CDR3: TGTGCCACCAGAGACAGGGAAAGAAACACCATATATTTT.

The CDR3 sequence is CASSLGGQETQYF. The CDR3 DNA follows: TGTGCCAGCAGCTTAGGCGGCCAAGAGACCCAGTACTTC. V gene TRBV13 combines with J gene TRBJ2-5; D is ambiguous. V lost 0 bases, J lost 1 base, and 3 bases lay in between. The CDR3 is made up of 13 amino acids. Germline V CDR1 and CDR2: PRHDT, FYEKMQ (reference sequence).

The count of this clone is one. The chain recombines TRBV19 with TRBJ2-5; D might be TRBD1 (6 bases). The CDR3 contains 15 residues. Per germline, CDR1 LNHDA and CDR2 SQIVND (reference sequence). The V end was cut by 3 bases, the J end by 5 bases, with 16 bases between. CDR3: CASSIGGRRWETQYF. The CDR3 nucleotides read TGTGCCAGTAGTATTGGGGGCAGGAGGTGGGAGACCCAGTACTTC.

This chain joins TRBV9 and TRBJ1-1; the match to TRBD1 covers 8 bases. V was pared by 3 bases and J by 0 bases, with 4 bases of the junction left unmatched. CDR1 and CDR2 (germline): SGDLS, YYNGEE. The CDR3 loop spans 15 amino acids. DNA of the CDR3: TGTGCCAGCAGCGCGCAGGGGGCGTTGAACACTGAAGCTTTCTTT. Translated: CASSAQGALNTEAFF.

This chain joins TRBV13 and TRBJ1-2; unclear D gene. The CDR3 runs to 15 residues. Germline V gives CDR1 PRHDT, CDR2 FYEKMQ (reference sequence). The germline V and J ends were trimmed by 2 bases and 7 bases, with 17 bases remaining between them. The CDR3 coding sequence is TGTGCCAGCAGCTTATTACTTTCAACAGTCGCTGGCTACACCTTC. It translates to CASSLLLSTVAGYTF. The variable domain in full, completed from reference TRBV13 and TRBJ1-2, reads AAGVIQSPRHLIKEKRETATLKCYPIPRHDTVYWYQQGPGQDPQFLISFYEKMQSDKGSIPDRFSAQQFSDYHSELNMSSLELGDSALYFCASSLLLSTVAGYTFGSGTRLTVV.

This clone has only one observation. This chain links TRBV18 with TRBJ1-1; D remains unclear. CDR1 and CDR2 (germline): KGHSH, LQKENI. Trimming took off 4 bases at V and 7 bases at J, with 13 bases between the two ends. The CDR3 covers 13 residues. CDR3 DNA sequence: TGTGCCAGCTCACTAGAAAACAGCTATGAAGCTTTCTTT. This codes for CASSLENSYEAFF.

The CDR3 DNA follows: TGCGCCAGCAGCCAACCAGGGGACGCCTACGAGCAGTACTTC. Amino acids: CASSQPGDAYEQYF. The chain combines TRBV4-1 with TRBJ2-7; tentative D call: TRBD1 (6 bases). The CDR3 covers 14 residues. The V gene's germline CDR1 is MGHRA and CDR2 YSYEKL. V lost 2 bases to trimming and J lost 2 bases, with 10 bases between them.

The chain carries TRBV29-1 and TRBJ2-1; no clear D gene. The CDR3 covers 13 residues. Trimming cost V 4 bases and J 3 bases, with 10 bases left between them. Looked up from germline, CDR1 is SQVTM and CDR2 is ANQGSEA. CDR3 residues: CSVVPGNYNEQFF. CDR3 bases: TGCAGCGTTGTCCCGGGTAACTACAATGAGCAGTTCTTC.

This chain uses TRBV4-3 with TRBJ2-3, with D tentatively TRBD1 (6 bases). The V gene lost 1 base and the J gene lost 4 bases, with 9 bases spanning the gap. The CDR3 consists of 14 residues. CDR1 and CDR2 (germline): LGHNA, YSLEER. CDR3 coding DNA: TGCGCCAGCAGCCAAGTAGGGGGATCAGATACGCAGTATTTT. It translates to CASSQVGGSDTQYF.

The rearrangement joins TRBV7-9 to TRBJ2-2; the match to TRBD2 covers 13 bases. V dropped 3 bases and J dropped 3; count of bases not matched to a gene: 7. Germline-derived CDR1 and CDR2 are SEHNR and FQNEAQ (reference sequence). CDR3 length: 18 residues. This chain's CDR3 is CASSFVLAGGPDTGELFF. The CDR3 DNA is TGTGCCAGCAGCTTCGTACTAGCGGGGGGGCCGGACACCGGGGAGCTGTTTTTT.

The chain joins TRBV27 to TRBJ2-4; D is ambiguous. The V end lost 0 bases, the J end lost 0 bases, and 12 bases lay between the germline ends. Germline V gives CDR1 MNHEY, CDR2 SMNVEV (reference sequence). CDR3 length: 17 amino acids. CDR3: CASSLSQTVLAKNIQYF. CDR3 DNA sequence: TGTGCCAGCAGTTTATCCCAGACTGTCTTAGCCAAAAACATTCAGTACTTC.

The chain links TRBV7-2 to TRBJ2-6; 7 bases line up with TRBD1. V lost 8 bases, J lost 3 bases, and 4 bases stayed unmatched. The length of the CDR3 is 14 residues. The germline gives CDR1 SGHTA, CDR2 FQGNSA. The CDR3 reads CASPTGNGANVLTF. The DNA of the CDR3 is TGTGCCAGCCCGACAGGGAATGGGGCCAACGTCCTGACTTTC.

The chain is built from TRBV4-3 and TRBJ1-1; 8 nucleotides line up with TRBD1. V was pared by 6 bases and J by 2 bases, with 8 bases of the junction left unmatched. Germline CDR1 and CDR2: LGHNA and YSLEER. This CDR3 region has 15 residues. The DNA for the CDR3 is TGCGCCAGCAGACAGAACAGGGGGTATAACACTGAAGCTTTCTTT. Translation gives CASRQNRGYNTEAFF.

The count of this clone is one. J is TRBJ2-3 and V is TRBV4-1; 12 bases fit TRBD2. This CDR3 has 15 residues. J was trimmed by 6 bases and V by 3 bases; bases with no gene match: 4. Germline lookup yields CDR1 MGHRA and CDR2 YSYEKL. In DNA form, the CDR3 reads TGCGCCAGCAGCCACCTAGCGGGGGGGCCCGATACGCAGTATTTT. It translates to CASSHLAGGPDTQYF.

V is TRBV28 and J is TRBJ2-2; 7 positions agree with TRBD1. Germline V CDR1 and CDR2: MDHEN, SYDVKM. This CDR3 has 17 amino acids. The V and J ends lost 10 bases and 0 bases, in that order; junction bases with no gene match: 14. CDR3 amino acids: CAIRDKPGQSNTGELFF. The CDR3 DNA reads as TGTGCCATCCGAGACAAACCGGGACAGTCGAACACCGGGGAGCTGTTTTTT. The whole variable domain, remainder taken from reference TRBV28 and TRBJ2-2, is DVKVTQSSRYLVKRTGEKVFLECVQDMDHENMFWYRQDPGLGLRLIYFSYDVKMKEKGDIPEGYSVSREKKERFSLILESASTNQTSMYLCAIRDKPGQSNTGELFFGEGSRLTVL.

There are a few counts of this clone. The genes are TRBV30 and TRBJ2-2; 10 bases are a match to TRBD2. Germline V CDR1 and CDR2: GTSNPN, SVGIG (reference sequence). This CDR3 has 18 amino acids. V lost 1 base and J lost 3; bases outside the gene matches: 11. This CDR3 reads CAWSGVPSGGVYTGELFF. CDR3 coding DNA: TGTGCCTGGAGTGGGGTGCCTAGCGGGGGTGTTTACACCGGGGAGCTGTTTTTT.

The J gene is TRBJ2-7, the V gene TRBV11-3; 7 bases agree with TRBD2. The CDR3 consists of 15 residues. Germline CDR1 reads SGHNT; CDR2 reads YENEEA. Trimming removed 5 bases from V and 6 bases from J; junction bases left unmatched: 13. CDR3 residues: CASSRRTRIFSEQYF. The CDR3 DNA follows: TGTGCCAGCAGCCGTCGGACTAGAATTTTTTCCGAGCAGTACTTC.

This chain links TRBV2 with TRBJ2-5; TRBD2 agrees at 9 bases. After removal of 4 bases from V and 5 bases from J, the junction contained 8 bases not matched to a gene. Germline V CDR1 and CDR2: SNHLY, FYNNEI. The CDR3 consists of 15 residues. The CDR3 here is CASSVGASGVETQYF. The CDR3, as DNA: TGTGCCAGCAGTGTAGGGGCTAGCGGGGTGGAGACCCAGTACTTC.